This entry lists 32 T cell receptor beta chains sequenced from one sample in a study of cytomegalovirus exposure and HLA in healthy donors. In the PCR, 60 Vbeta and 13 Jbeta primers were used. Sequencing used immunoSEQ multiplex PCR; TCRdb keeps in-frame clones, though not all of them. The data contain under 130,000 clones, around four fifths of them seen just once; the ten biggest clones take up over 6.5%. Material for sequencing was PBMCs. Receptor source: a woman in her thirties or forties in good health and CMV-seropositive.

The chain joins TRBV7-2 to TRBJ2-3; TRBD2 matches 12 bases. With 5 bases clipped from V and 6 bases from J, the junction kept 12 bases outside the gene matches. This CDR3 is built from 17 residues. In germline, CDR1 is SGHTA, CDR2 FQGNSA. The CDR3, as DNA: TGTGCCAGCAGCGACCCCCCGACTAGCGGGAGAAGGGATACGCAGTATTTT. As protein: CASSDPPTSGRRDTQYF.

This clone was seen just once. The chain couples TRBV6-5 to TRBJ2-2; a weak D match, TRBD2 (6 bases). The V and J ends lost 6 bases and 7 bases respectively, with 12 bases between them. Germline V gives CDR1 MNHEY, CDR2 SVGAGI. The CDR3 is 13 residues long. The CDR3 here is CASSRLVYGELFF. As DNA, the CDR3 is TGTGCCAGCAGCCGACTAGTATACGGGGAGCTGTTTTTT.

As DNA, the CDR3 is TGTGCCAGCAGCCGACAGGGTGATCAAACTGAAGCTTTCTTT. Amino acids: CASSRQGDQTEAFF. V gene TRBV7-3 combines with J gene TRBJ1-1, with 7 bases fitting TRBD1. This CDR3 spans 14 amino acids. Germline CDR1 reads SGHTA; CDR2 reads FQGTGA. The trim removed 5 bases at V and 5 bases at J, leaving 8 bases unmatched. Full variable domain (outside the CDR3, taken from reference TRBV7-3 and TRBJ1-1): GAGVSQTPSNKVTEKGKYVELRCDPISGHTALYWYRQSLGQGPEFLIYFQGTGAADDSGLPNDRFFAVRPEGSVSTLKIQRTERGDSAVYLCASSRQGDQTEAFFGQGTRLTVV.

The chain recombines TRBV11-2 with TRBJ2-1; 11 nucleotides agree with TRBD2. Germline CDR1 reads SGHAT; CDR2 reads FQNNGV. Trimming took 5 bases from V and 7 from J; bases not matched to a gene: 10. The CDR3 loop spans 16 amino acids. The CDR3: CASSLPMTSGTNEQFF. The DNA for the CDR3 is TGTGCCAGCAGCCTCCCCATGACTAGCGGGACGAATGAGCAGTTCTTC.

The chain links TRBV7-9 to TRBJ1-1, with D hard to call. Germline V gene data show CDR1 as SEHNR and CDR2 as FQNEAQ (reference sequence). CDR3 length: 14 amino acids. The germline V and J ends were trimmed by 7 bases and 3 bases, with 15 bases remaining between them. The DNA of the CDR3 is TGTGCCAGCACCCCCTGGATGGGAGACACTGAAGCTTTCTTT. Protein: CASTPWMGDTEAFF.

This clone occurred once. This chain joins TRBV28 and TRBJ1-3; a weak D match, TRBD1 (6 bases). Germline-derived CDR1 and CDR2 are MDHEN and SYDVKM. The CDR3 sequence is 16 residues long. V lost 6 bases to trimming and J lost 4 bases, with 19 bases between them. CDR3 loop: CASSSTQTGLGNTIYF. The DNA of the CDR3 is TGTGCCAGCAGCTCGACGCAAACAGGGTTGGGAAACACCATATATTTT.

The V call is TRBV6-1, the J call TRBJ2-1; perhaps TRBD2 as D (5 bases). V shed 7 bases and J shed 4 bases, with 11 bases lying between them. CDR3 length: 13 amino acids. CDR1 is MNHNS, CDR2 SASEGT, per germline. CDR3 in DNA: TGTGCCAGCATGGAGGCGGCATACAATGAGCAGTTCTTC. This codes for CASMEAAYNEQFF.

The V gene is TRBV29-1, the J gene TRBJ2-7; 8 positions agree with TRBD2. The CDR3 totals 12 residues. V trimming: 7 bases; J trimming: 4 bases; junction bases outside the gene matches: 6. Germline V gene data show CDR1 as SQVTM and CDR2 as ANQGSEA. The CDR3 spells CSAGRGSYEQYF. The DNA of the CDR3 is TGCAGCGCCGGGAGGGGTTCTTACGAGCAGTACTTC.

This chain uses TRBV11-2 with TRBJ2-3; TRBD2 matches 7 bases. Germline V lookup: CDR1 SGHAT, CDR2 FQNNGV. The J segment lost 0 bases and the V segment lost 5 bases, leaving 5 bases of the junction unmatched. This CDR3 spans 15 amino acids. The CDR3 protein is CASSPPGLSTDTQYF. The CDR3 nucleotides read TGTGCCAGCAGCCCCCCGGGACTAAGCACAGATACGCAGTATTTT. The whole variable domain, remainder taken from reference TRBV11-2 and TRBJ2-3, is EAGVAQSPRYKIIEKRQSVAFWCNPISGHATLYWYQQILGQGPKLLIQFQNNGVVDDSQLPKDRFSAERLKGVDSTLKIQPAKLEDSAVYLCASSPPGLSTDTQYFGPGTRLTVL.

V is TRBV28 and J is TRBJ1-3, with 9 bases identical to TRBD1. Germline CDR1 reads MDHEN; CDR2 reads SYDVKM. Trimming at V came to 4 bases and at J to 7 bases, leaving 5 bases not matched to a gene. The CDR3 totals 14 residues. CDR3 DNA sequence: TGTGCCAGCAGTTCGGGACAGGGCGATAACACCATATATTTT. Protein product: CASSSGQGDNTIYF.

The CDR3 DNA is TGTGCCAGCAGCTTAGGAGGTATGACAGGGGCTTTCCCCTACGAGCAGTACTTC. Encoded protein: CASSLGGMTGAFPYEQYF. The V call is TRBV11-3, the J call TRBJ2-7; 8 bases map to TRBD1. From germline, CDR1 is SGHNT and CDR2 YENEEA. The CDR3 length is 18 residues. V dropped 1 base and J dropped 2; count of bases not matched to a gene: 13.

The CDR3 DNA reads as TGTGCCAGTAGTCCGCTCTTCGGGACAGGGGTGTACTCACCCCTCCACTTT. Translated: CASSPLFGTGVYSPLHF. V is TRBV19 and J is TRBJ1-6, with TRBD1 identical over 10 bases. In germline, CDR1 is LNHDA, CDR2 SQIVND (reference sequence). This CDR3 has 17 amino acids. The V and J ends lost 5 bases and 10 bases, in that order; junction bases with no gene match: 14.

The chain links TRBV6-5 to TRBJ2-7, with D tentatively TRBD1 (6 bases). The CDR3 loop spans 16 amino acids. CDR1 and CDR2 from the germline V gene are MNHEY and SVGAGI. V lost 0 bases, J lost 1 base, and 13 bases lay in between. The CDR3 reads CASSYSRGTPSYEQYF. The CDR3 nucleotides read TGTGCCAGCAGTTACTCTAGAGGGACACCATCCTACGAGCAGTACTTC.

The gene calls are TRBV18 and TRBJ2-1, with 7 bases matching TRBD1. Germline V gives CDR1 KGHSH, CDR2 LQKENI. Trimming cost V 6 bases and J 2 bases; bases outside gene matches: 4. This CDR3 region has 14 residues. CDR3 in amino acids: CASSTTGAYNEQFF. CDR3 DNA sequence: TGTGCCAGCTCGACCACAGGGGCCTACAATGAGCAGTTCTTC. Full variable domain (missing parts from reference TRBV18 and TRBJ2-1): NAGVMQNPRHLVRRRGQEARLRCSPMKGHSHVYWYRQLPEEGLKFMVYLQKENIIDESGMPKERFSAEFPKEGPSILRIQQVVRGDSAAYFCASSTTGAYNEQFFGPGTRLTVL.

This clone was seen once. V usage is TRBV5-1 and J usage is TRBJ2-3, with D perhaps matching TRBD1 (5 bases). The CDR3 length is 14 residues. V lost 5 bases and J lost 1, with 11 bases in between. Germline CDR1 is SGHRS and CDR2 is YFSETQ. The CDR3, as DNA: TGCGCCAGCAGTGTCTGGGGCGGCACAGATACGCAGTATTTT. The encoded protein is CASSVWGGTDTQYF.

This clone was seen just once. This chain uses TRBV19 with TRBJ2-7; 11 bases agree with TRBD2. The CDR3 contains 16 residues. Trimming took 5 bases from V and 0 from J; bases not matched to a gene: 6. Germline assignment: CDR1 LNHDA and CDR2 SQIVND (reference sequence). CDR3 DNA sequence: TGTGCCAGTAGTGCAAGACTAGCGGGAAGCTCCTACGAGCAGTACTTC. It is translated as CASSARLAGSSYEQYF.

This rearrangement joins TRBV4-1 to TRBJ2-7; D ambiguous. Between the trimmed V and J ends, which lost 0 bases and 3 bases, there was a span of 6 bases. CDR1 and CDR2 (germline): MGHRA, YSYEKL. This CDR3 is 13 amino acids long. The CDR3 reads CASSQDADYEQYF. For the CDR3, the DNA is TGCGCCAGCAGCCAAGATGCAGACTACGAGCAGTACTTC.

This chain joins TRBV5-4 and TRBJ2-1, with D possibly matching TRBD1 (6 bases). Germline CDR1 SGHNT, CDR2 YYREEE (reference sequence). V was trimmed by 1 base and J by 6 bases, leaving 11 bases between them. The CDR3 is 14 residues long. The DNA of the CDR3 is TGTGCCAGCAGCTTGAGTCGAGGGGGCAATGAGCAGTTCTTC. Translated: CASSLSRGGNEQFF.

This clone was observed a handful of times. The gene calls are TRBV6-5 and TRBJ1-1; TRBD1 agrees at 10 bases. V was pared by 2 bases and J by 5 bases, with 8 bases of the junction left unmatched. The germline V gene encodes CDR1 MNHEY and CDR2 SVGAGI. The CDR3 extends over 16 amino acids. The DNA of the CDR3 is TGTGCCAGCAGTTACGAACGGGACAGGGGTGGAACTGAAGCTTTCTTT. It yields the protein CASSYERDRGGTEAFF.

The chain's CDR3 is CAVGRTGLRGSQYF. The CDR3 DNA reads as TGTGCCGTCGGAAGGACAGGGTTGAGGGGGTCGCAGTACTTC. The chain recombines TRBV10-3 with TRBJ2-7, with 8 bases aligning to TRBD1. The CDR3 is 14 residues long. V was clipped by 11 bases and J by 9 bases; unmatched bases: 18. Germline V gene sequence: CDR1 ENHRY, CDR2 SYGVKD.

The chain has TRBV7-6 and TRBJ2-3, with a tentative D call TRBD2 (6 bases). Trimming took off 3 bases at V and 14 bases at J, with 15 bases between the two ends. CDR3 length equals 12 residues. Germline V CDR1 and CDR2: SGHVS, FNYEAQ. The CDR3 spells CASSLRGPGWYF. CDR3 sequence (DNA): TGTGCCAGCAGCTTGCGGGGTCCGGGGTGGTATTTT.

This chain joins TRBV15 and TRBJ2-4; perhaps TRBD2 as D (6 bases). V was pared by 4 bases and J by 4 bases, with 14 bases between. CDR1 LNHNV and CDR2 YYDKDF come from the germline V gene (reference sequence). The length of the CDR3 is 15 residues. CDR3: CATSTMGGLKNIQYF. The DNA of the CDR3 is TGTGCCACCAGCACAATGGGAGGTCTAAAAAACATTCAGTACTTC.

This clone appeared once. This chain joins TRBV4-2 and TRBJ2-1; 11 nucleotides line up with TRBD2. The CDR3 has 17 residues. With 4 bases clipped from V and 4 bases from J, the junction kept 9 bases outside the gene matches. The V gene's germline CDR1 is LGHNA and CDR2 YNFKEQ. The CDR3 is CASSLKGIAGGYNEQFF. DNA for the CDR3: TGTGCCAGCAGCCTCAAGGGCATAGCGGGGGGGTACAATGAGCAGTTCTTC.

Here the CDR3 reads CASSLRTGGYNEQFF. CDR3 DNA sequence: TGCGCCAGCAGCTTAAGGACAGGGGGCTACAATGAGCAGTTCTTC. V gene TRBV5-1 combines with J gene TRBJ2-1, with 10 bases aligning to TRBD1. CDR1 is SGHRS, CDR2 YFSETQ, per germline. Losses at the gene ends were 2 bases for V and 3 bases for J; bases not matched to a gene: 2. The CDR3 runs to 15 residues. Full variable domain (missing parts from reference TRBV5-1 and TRBJ2-1): KAGVTQTPRYLIKTRGQQVTLSCSPISGHRSVSWYQQTPGQGLQFLFEYFSETQRNKGNFPGRFSGRQFSNSRSEMNVSTLELGDSALYLCASSLRTGGYNEQFFGPGTRLTVL.

V is TRBV2 and J is TRBJ1-1; tentative D call: TRBD1 (5 bases). Germline CDR1 is SNHLY and CDR2 is FYNNEI. V lost 0 bases and J 4 bases, leaving 18 bases between the germline ends. This CDR3 has 17 amino acids. The CDR3 loop is CASSEAPLYPQGTEAFF. CDR3 in DNA: TGTGCCAGCAGTGAAGCGCCCCTTTATCCTCAGGGCACTGAAGCTTTCTTT.

The V and J genes are TRBV5-1 and TRBJ1-6, with D hard to call. There are 13 residues in the CDR3. The germline V and J ends were trimmed by 7 bases and 7 bases, with 12 bases remaining between them. Germline CDR1 reads SGHRS; CDR2 reads YFSETQ. Here the CDR3 reads CASGPDYNSPLHF. Here the CDR3 DNA reads TGCGCCAGCGGGCCAGACTACAATTCACCCCTCCACTTT.

V usage is TRBV28 and J usage is TRBJ1-4, with D tentatively TRBD1 (5 bases). The length of the CDR3 is 13 residues. Germline loops: CDR1 MDHEN, CDR2 SYDVKM. Trimming removed 7 bases at V and 6 bases at J, with 12 bases between. The CDR3 spells CASTWGGDEKLFF. CDR3 DNA: TGTGCCAGCACCTGGGGGGGGGATGAAAAACTGTTTTTT.

The gene calls are TRBV5-1 and TRBJ1-2; no clear D gene. The CDR3 spans 13 residues. V dropped 0 bases and J dropped 8 bases, with 11 bases sitting between them. Germline V gene lookup returns CDR1 SGHRS and CDR2 YFSETQ. The DNA for the CDR3 is TGCGCCAGCAGCTTGGGTGGCAGACTAGGCTACACCTTC. This codes for CASSLGGRLGYTF.

In DNA, the CDR3 is TGCGCCAGCAGCCCCAGAGAGGGGGCTAATGAAAAACTGTTTTTT. Amino acid sequence: CASSPREGANEKLFF. The V and J genes are TRBV5-1 and TRBJ1-4, with D possibly being TRBD1 (6 bases). Looked up from germline, CDR1 is SGHRS and CDR2 is YFSETQ. There are 15 residues in the CDR3. V was clipped by 4 bases and J by 3 bases, with 13 bases between them. The full variable domain, completed using reference TRBV5-1 and TRBJ1-4, is KAGVTQTPRYLIKTRGQQVTLSCSPISGHRSVSWYQQTPGQGLQFLFEYFSETQRNKGNFPGRFSGRQFSNSRSEMNVSTLELGDSALYLCASSPREGANEKLFFGSGTQLSVL.

The chain has TRBV27 and TRBJ2-7; 7 positions agree with TRBD2. Trimming cost V 7 bases and J 2 bases; bases outside gene matches: 20. CDR3 length: 18 amino acids. Germline V gene lookup returns CDR1 MNHEY and CDR2 SMNVEV (reference sequence). CDR3 protein: CASKTPFGGVVFPYEQYF. CDR3 DNA: TGTGCCAGCAAAACTCCATTTGGGGGGGTGGTTTTCCCCTACGAGCAGTACTTC.

This chain uses TRBV19 with TRBJ2-4, with D maybe TRBD1 (5 bases). The CDR3 has 18 amino acids. Looked up from germline, CDR1 is LNHDA and CDR2 is SQIVND (reference sequence). The ends were cut back, 3 bases at V and 1 base at J, with 19 bases in the middle. The CDR3 sequence is CASSMNLQGGLAKNIQYF. In DNA, the CDR3 is TGTGCCAGTAGTATGAATCTTCAGGGCGGCCTGGCCAAAAACATTCAGTACTTC.

V and J are TRBV28 and TRBJ1-1, with D tentatively TRBD1 (5 bases). From germline, CDR1 is MDHEN and CDR2 SYDVKM. This CDR3 is built from 12 residues. V was clipped by 2 bases and J by 9 bases, with 10 bases between them. For the CDR3, the DNA is TGTGCCAGCAGTTTAACTCCAGGGAAAGCTTTCTTT. The encoded protein is CASSLTPGKAFF.